This T cell receptor (beta chain) stems from a study of PD-1 blockade in classical Hodgkin lymphoma. Study-level findings and limits: Nivolumab initiated under 1 year post-ASCT led to patient exclusion. CD4+ TCR diversity, unlike CD8+, rose significantly by C4D1. Baseline TCR diversity was reportedly lower in newly diagnosed patients than healthy donors.

V was clipped by 0 bases and J by 2 bases, with 11 bases between them. This CDR3 has 16 residues. Germline V lookup: CDR1 SGHRS, CDR2 YFSETQ. Every patient relapsed after autologous stem cell transplantation, and brentuximab vedotin exposure varied. Progressive disease, partial response or complete response was each patient's best response. Worth noting for this clone: Its antigen remains unknown.

Only in-frame clones appear in the TCRdb table, and some are missing; sequencing was by immunoSEQ multiplex PCR. The sample consists of tens of thousands of clones, roughly nine tenths of them appearing once. This clonotype originated in a human donor with classical Hodgkin lymphoma. This sample comprised peripheral blood mononuclear cells (PBMCs), obtained at baseline. The chain is built from TRBV5-1 and TRBJ2-2; a weak D match, TRBD2 (6 bases). CDR3 amino acids: CASSLGAGINTGELFF. The CDR3 bases are TGCGCCAGCAGCTTGGGGGCGGGGATCAACACCGGGGAGCTGTTTTTT. Full variable domain (remainder filled in from reference TRBV5-1 and TRBJ2-2): KAGVTQTPRYLIKTRGQQVTLSCSPISGHRSVSWYQQTPGQGLQFLFEYFSETQRNKGNFPGRFSGRQFSNSRSEMNVSTLELGDSALYLCASSLGAGINTGELFFGEGSRLTVL.